The 26 T cell receptor beta chains below were found in one sample sequenced in a study of blood T cell repertoires in COVID-19. Clones were sequenced by immunoSEQ multiplex PCR, and TCRdb holds only the in-frame ones, with some missing. Among about 260,000 clones listed, about 91% were seen once. The sequenced material came from peripheral blood. These receptors were collected from a young adult with COVID-19, enrolled during active disease.

This sequence joins TRBV6-5 and TRBJ1-2; possibly TRBD1 for D (5 bases). Germline-derived CDR1 and CDR2 are MNHEY and SVGAGI. The CDR3 sequence is 15 residues long. Trimming removed 0 bases at V and 4 bases at J, with 12 bases between. CDR3 residues: CASSYSGGEGYGYTF. DNA for the CDR3: TGTGCCAGCAGTTACTCGGGGGGAGAGGGCTATGGCTACACCTTC.

This clone has a handful of counts. This chain uses TRBV7-3 with TRBJ2-1; 15 bases align to TRBD2. CDR1 is SGHTA and CDR2 is FQGTGA in the germline V gene. With V trimmed by 5 bases and J by 7 bases, 3 bases remained unmatched. This CDR3 spans 15 amino acids. The CDR3: CASSTGTSGRNEQFF. CDR3 coding DNA: TGTGCCAGCAGCACTGGGACTAGCGGGAGGAATGAGCAGTTCTTC.

The chain combines TRBV23-1 with TRBJ1-5; the D gene is possibly TRBD1 (5 bases). TRBV23-1 is flagged as an ORF with uncertain function. Trimming pared 0 bases from V and 4 bases from J, leaving 10 bases between. The length of the CDR3 is 15 residues. In nucleotides, the CDR3 is TGCGCCAGCAGTCAATCAGGGGCAGGGAATCAGCCCCAGCATTTT. This translates into CASSQSGAGNQPQHF.

The chain recombines TRBV19 with TRBJ2-7; D may be TRBD2 (6 bases). The V end lost 3 bases, the J end lost 5 bases, and 8 bases lay between the germline ends. CDR3 length: 12 residues. Germline V CDR1 and CDR2: LNHDA, SQIVND (reference sequence). The DNA for the CDR3 is TGTGCCAGTAGTATCGGGGGAAACGAGCAGTACTTC. It codes for CASSIGGNEQYF.

This chain connects TRBV19 to TRBJ2-1; 13 nucleotides match TRBD2. Looked up from germline, CDR1 is LNHDA and CDR2 is SQIVND (reference sequence). The V gene end was trimmed by 4 bases and the J gene end by 1 base; junction bases not matched to a gene: 4. The CDR3 totals 17 residues. The CDR3 sequence: CASSTWTSGGSYNEQFF. Here the CDR3 DNA reads TGTGCCAGTAGTACCTGGACTAGCGGGGGATCCTACAATGAGCAGTTCTTC.

The V and J genes are TRBV5-4 and TRBJ1-5; D gene uncertain. The ends were cut back, 0 bases at V and 11 bases at J, with 12 bases in the middle. Germline V gene data show CDR1 as SGHNT and CDR2 as YYREEE (reference sequence). There are 13 residues in the CDR3. The CDR3 DNA follows: TGTGCCAGCAGCTTGGGTGCCGGCGGGGCCCAGCATTTT. This translates into CASSLGAGGAQHF. The full variable domain, completed using reference TRBV5-4 and TRBJ1-5, is ETGVTQSPTHLIKTRGQQVTLRCSSQSGHNTVSWYQQALGQGPQFIFQYYREEENGRGNFPPRFSGLQFPNYSSELNVNALELDDSALYLCASSLGAGGAQHFGDGTRLSIL.

The chain employs TRBV5-5 and TRBJ2-1, with 7 positions matching TRBD1. Germline values: CDR1 SGHKS, CDR2 YYEKEE (reference sequence). V lost 3 bases to trimming and J lost 4 bases; unmatched junction nucleotides: 4. The length of the CDR3 is 14 residues. CDR3 region: CASSWTGNYNEQFF. In DNA, the CDR3 is TGTGCCAGCAGCTGGACAGGCAATTACAATGAGCAGTTCTTC.

V usage is TRBV19 and J usage is TRBJ1-2, with D unresolved. Germline CDR1 is LNHDA and CDR2 is SQIVND (reference sequence). V gave up 5 bases and J gave up 7 bases, with 11 bases separating them. The CDR3 covers 12 residues. Here the CDR3 reads CASSAPLSGYTF. CDR3 bases: TGTGCCAGTAGTGCTCCTCTATCTGGCTACACCTTC.

The rearrangement uses TRBV18 and TRBJ2-2; TRBD1 might be the D (6 bases). The V gene lost 6 bases and the J gene lost 0 bases, with 17 bases spanning the gap. CDR3 length equals 17 residues. The germline V gene has CDR1 KGHSH and CDR2 LQKENI. Here the CDR3 reads CASSPPFRTANTGELFF. CDR3 nucleotides: TGTGCCAGCTCCCCGCCTTTTAGGACAGCGAACACCGGGGAGCTGTTTTTT.

The chain joins TRBV4-3 to TRBJ2-6, with TRBD1 as a possible D gene (5 bases). Trimming removed 4 bases from V and 4 bases from J, with 11 bases in between. The CDR3 totals 15 residues. From germline, CDR1 is LGHNA and CDR2 YSLEER. CDR3 amino acids: CASSPQGYGANVLTF. The CDR3 DNA follows: TGCGCCAGCAGCCCCCAGGGTTACGGGGCCAACGTCCTGACTTTC.

The CDR3 protein is CASRLGSGNQPQHF. DNA of the CDR3: TGTGCCAGTAGACTCGGGAGCGGCAATCAGCCCCAGCATTTT. The V and J genes are TRBV19 and TRBJ1-5, with no clear D. Germline assignment: CDR1 LNHDA and CDR2 SQIVND (reference sequence). Trimming pared 6 bases from V and 2 bases from J, leaving 11 bases between. The CDR3 is 14 amino acids.

The chain combines TRBV7-9 with TRBJ1-1, with D hard to call. The CDR3 is made up of 13 amino acids. Germline assignment: CDR1 SEHNR and CDR2 FQNEAQ (reference sequence). V shed 5 bases and J shed 3 bases, with 10 bases lying between them. This chain's CDR3 is CASSTSQYTEAFF. DNA of the CDR3: TGTGCCAGCAGCACCTCTCAGTACACTGAAGCTTTCTTT. The full variable domain, with the rest looked up from reference TRBV7-9 and TRBJ1-1, is DTGVSQNPRHKITKRGQNVTFRCDPISEHNRLYWYRQTLGQGPEFLTYFQNEAQLEKSRLLSDRFSAERPKGSFSTLEIQRTEQGDSAMYLCASSTSQYTEAFFGQGTRLTVV.

This clone was counted ten times or more. The chain is built from TRBV4-2 and TRBJ2-2; D is perhaps TRBD1 (7 bases). Germline assignment: CDR1 LGHNA and CDR2 YNFKEQ. With 5 bases removed from V and 8 bases from J, the gap between germline ends came to 15 bases. CDR3 length equals 14 residues. The CDR3 spells CASSSDRAGGELFF. CDR3 DNA sequence: TGTGCCAGCAGCTCCGACAGGGCGGGAGGGGAGCTGTTTTTT.

The V call is TRBV19, the J call TRBJ1-2; TRBD1 agrees at 8 bases. Germline V CDR1 and CDR2: LNHDA, SQIVND (reference sequence). There are 14 residues in the CDR3. The V segment lost 5 bases and the J segment 4 bases; nucleotides outside the gene matches: 6. The CDR3 DNA follows: TGTGCCAGTAGTGAGACAGGGGCGGGCTATGGCTACACCTTC. Its translation: CASSETGAGYGYTF.

The V gene is TRBV6-4, the J gene TRBJ2-1; TRBD2 aligns across 7 bases. After removal of 6 bases from V and 5 bases from J, the junction contained 10 bases not matched to a gene. CDR1 is MRHNA, CDR2 SNTAGT, per germline. The CDR3 has 15 residues. The CDR3 DNA reads as TGTGCCAGCAGCCCAGGAGGGGAGGGCCACAATGAGCAGTTCTTC. This encodes CASSPGGEGHNEQFF.

The rearrangement links TRBV6-2 or TRBV6-3 to TRBJ2-3; D is ambiguous. The V gene lost 5 bases and the J gene lost 2 bases, with 2 bases spanning the gap. Germline assignment: CDR1 MNHEY and CDR2 SVGEGT. The CDR3 is 11 residues long. The CDR3 DNA reads as TGTGCCAGCAGTCTCACAGATACGCAGTATTTT. It yields the protein CASSLTDTQYF.

The V call is TRBV6-2 or TRBV6-3, the J call TRBJ1-5; no clear D gene. The V gene's germline CDR1 is MNHEY and CDR2 SVGEGT. Trimming stripped 4 bases from V and 3 bases from J, with 10 bases between. The CDR3 loop spans 14 amino acids. CDR3: CASSSSGVNQPQHF. Here the CDR3 DNA reads TGTGCCAGCAGTTCTTCAGGCGTCAATCAGCCCCAGCATTTT.

The gene calls are TRBV6-1 and TRBJ1-2, with a weak D call TRBD1 (5 bases). V lost 2 bases and J 5 bases, leaving 12 bases between the germline ends. Per the germline V gene, CDR1 is MNHNS and CDR2 is SASEGT. CDR3 length: 14 amino acids. The CDR3, as DNA: TGTGCCAGCAGTGAATTAGGGGAGGGGTATGGCTACACCTTC. Protein: CASSELGEGYGYTF.

This chain joins TRBV6-5 and TRBJ1-2; D remains ambiguous. CDR1 and CDR2 (germline): MNHEY, SVGAGI. The CDR3 spans 14 residues. Deletions cut 0 bases from V and 5 bases from J, with 10 bases between. The CDR3 DNA is TGTGCCAGCAGTTACTCTGGGAGAACGTATGGCTACACCTTC. Protein sequence: CASSYSGRTYGYTF.

The V gene is TRBV5-5, the J gene TRBJ2-1, with 11 bases that match TRBD2. The CDR3 has 15 residues. Germline V lookup: CDR1 SGHKS, CDR2 YYEKEE (reference sequence). V shed 4 bases, J shed 3 bases, and the junction held 3 bases outside the gene matches. CDR3 sequence reads: CASSGTSGVYNEQFF. CDR3 nucleotides: TGTGCCAGCAGCGGGACTAGCGGCGTCTACAATGAGCAGTTCTTC.

J is TRBJ2-5 and V is TRBV11-2; 8 bases map to TRBD2. CDR1 SGHAT and CDR2 FQNNGV come from the germline V gene. V was clipped by 2 bases and J by 1 base; unmatched bases: 15. The CDR3 has 19 amino acids. This CDR3 reads CASSLWPGESGSFQETQYF. The CDR3 region has the DNA TGTGCCAGCAGCTTATGGCCGGGGGAAAGCGGGAGCTTCCAAGAGACCCAGTACTTC.

The chain is built from TRBV6-5 and TRBJ1-5, with 9 bases identical to TRBD1. Unmatched junction bases numbered 4, after V lost 11 bases and J lost 5 bases. Germline V lookup: CDR1 MNHEY, CDR2 SVGAGI. CDR3 length equals 12 residues. The CDR3 DNA sequence: TGTGCCTTCGACAGGGGGGATCAGCCCCAGCATTTT. It encodes CAFDRGDQPQHF.

The V call is TRBV19, the J call TRBJ2-1; 12 nucleotides line up with TRBD2. The CDR3 loop spans 16 amino acids. After removal of 4 bases from V and 7 bases from J, the junction contained 8 bases not matched to a gene. Germline CDR1 LNHDA, CDR2 SQIVND (reference sequence). CDR3 protein: CASSRGASGRVNEQFF. CDR3 coding DNA: TGTGCCAGTAGTAGGGGGGCTAGCGGGAGGGTTAATGAGCAGTTCTTC.

The rearrangement joins TRBV9 to TRBJ2-1, with 11 bases aligning to TRBD2. In germline, CDR1 is SGDLS, CDR2 YYNGEE. The CDR3 covers 15 residues. With 4 bases clipped from V and 8 bases from J, the junction kept 8 bases outside the gene matches. The CDR3 region has the DNA TGTGCCAGCAGCATAACTAGCGGGAGTAGCTATGAGCAGTTCTTC. As protein: CASSITSGSSYEQFF.

This chain uses TRBV7-2 with TRBJ1-6; D is uncertain. The CDR3 runs 13 residues. Germline CDR1 is SGHTA and CDR2 is FQGNSA. V lost 4 bases to trimming and J lost 9 bases, with 10 bases between them. DNA for the CDR3: TGTGCCAGCAGCTCCCCTAATGTTTCACCCCTCCACTTT. Translation gives CASSSPNVSPLHF. The full variable domain, in which reference TRBV7-2 and TRBJ1-6 provide the parts outside the CDR3, is GAGVSQSPSNKVTEKGKDVELRCDPISGHTALYWYRQSLGQGLEFLIYFQGNSAPDKSGLPSDRFSAERTGGSVSTLTIQRTQQEDSAVYLCASSSPNVSPLHFGNGTRLTVT.

V usage is TRBV6-5 and J usage is TRBJ1-2, with D perhaps TRBD1 (6 bases). With 4 bases removed from V and 4 bases from J, the gap between germline ends came to 13 bases. Germline V gene data show CDR1 as MNHEY and CDR2 as SVGAGI. This CDR3 region has 14 residues. The CDR3 DNA sequence: TGTGCCAGCAGTTTGCTCGGGACAAGCTATGGCTACACCTTC. Residues: CASSLLGTSYGYTF.